This T cell receptor beta chain was sequenced for a study of monozygotic twins with inflammatory bowel disease. Blood was drawn at around 2.5 ml per donor. Whole-blood total RNA was extracted without T cell sorting. The V gene's germline CDR1 is DFQATT and CDR2 SNEGSKA (reference sequence). This CDR3 spans 15 amino acids. A note on this clonotype: Its specificity is not known.

Broader study findings: It was observed that concordant and discordant twins did not differ in repertoire similarity, possibly given limited power.

The authors ran two nested PCRs of 16 and 9 cycles on TCRalpha and TCRbeta cDNA. TCRdb reanalyzed the 5' RACE reads, giving one entry per CDR3 protein sequence and no DNA. This sample's table reports approximately 420,000 distinct CDR3 sequences. The TCR originated in a human donor with ulcerative colitis or Crohn's disease, or a healthy co-twin of an affected twin (not recorded which). The specimen sequenced was blood. The chain couples TRBV20-1 to TRBJ1-5; TCRdb lists TRBD1, though no DNA is available to test this call. The CDR3 region is CSASTGTLGNQPQHF.